The clone carrying this T cell receptor beta chain appeared a few times. What it binds is not known. This same CDR3 is encoded by further DNA sequences in the sample. TCRB transcripts that were expressed got sequenced, as all of the isolated RNA had been reverse transcribed. Here immunoSEQ multiplex PCR was the method, and the copy in TCRdb shows in-frame clones only, minus some. Of 200,000 to 250,000 clones listed, approximately 16% are singletons. This entry belongs to a study of beta chain features in type 1 diabetes. V was clipped by 4 bases and J by 0 bases, with 6 bases between them. CDR3 length: 12 amino acids. Germline loops: CDR1 SQVTM, CDR2 ANQGSEA. Study-level points and caveats: In all four CD4+ subsets, TCRB CDR3 length was significantly, moderately reduced in type 1 diabetes.

The clonotype originates from a man aged 30-40 years with type 1 diabetes. This chain links TRBV29-1 with TRBJ1-1; D is perhaps TRBD1 (5 bases). The specimen was naive CD4+ T cells from blood. CDR3 nucleotides: TGCAGCGTTGCAGGGCTGAACACTGAAGCTTTCTTT. This translates into CSVAGLNTEAFF.